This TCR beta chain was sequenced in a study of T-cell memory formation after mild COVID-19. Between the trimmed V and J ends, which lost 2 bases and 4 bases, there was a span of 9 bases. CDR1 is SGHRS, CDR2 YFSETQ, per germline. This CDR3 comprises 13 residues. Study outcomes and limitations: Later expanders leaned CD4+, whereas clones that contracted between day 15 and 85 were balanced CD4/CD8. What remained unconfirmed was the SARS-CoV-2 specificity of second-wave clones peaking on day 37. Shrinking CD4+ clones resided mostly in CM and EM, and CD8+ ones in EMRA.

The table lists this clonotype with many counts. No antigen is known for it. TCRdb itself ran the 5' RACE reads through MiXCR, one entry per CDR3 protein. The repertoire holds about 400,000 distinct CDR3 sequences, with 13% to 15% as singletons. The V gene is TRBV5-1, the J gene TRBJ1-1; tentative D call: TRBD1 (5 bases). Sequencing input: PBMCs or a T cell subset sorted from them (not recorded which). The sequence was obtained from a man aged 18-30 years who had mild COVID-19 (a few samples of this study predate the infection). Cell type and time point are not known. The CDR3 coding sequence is TGCGCCAGCAGCTTTTCAGGGAGCACTGAAGCTTTCTTT. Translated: CASSFSGSTEAFF.